The 32 T cell receptor beta chains below come from one sample, sequenced in a study of immune evolution from preneoplasia to lung adenocarcinoma. This table comes from immunoSEQ multiplex PCR, and its TCRdb copy is limited to in-frame clones, with some not included. The sample comprises some 9,100 clones, about 80% of which are singletons, and 6.6% rests with the top ten. Sequencing used FFPE lung adenocarcinoma in situ tissue. These TCRs come from a person aged 55-80 years with lung adenocarcinoma.

The J gene is TRBJ2-2, the V gene TRBV4-1; 8 nucleotides align to TRBD1. The trim removed 0 bases at V and 0 bases at J, leaving 3 bases unmatched. There are 17 residues in the CDR3. Germline V lookup: CDR1 MGHRA, CDR2 YSYEKL. CDR3 DNA sequence: TGCGCCAGCAGCCAAGATTCGACAGGGGCGAACACCGGGGAGCTGTTTTTT. This codes for CASSQDSTGANTGELFF.

In its sample, this clone was seen a few times. The rearrangement joins TRBV4-1 to TRBJ1-6; 10 nucleotides agree with TRBD1. The CDR3 sequence is 15 residues long. Germline assignment: CDR1 MGHRA and CDR2 YSYEKL. Losses at the gene ends were 4 bases for V and 8 bases for J; bases not matched to a gene: 5. This chain's CDR3 is CASSPGQGSYSPLHF. The CDR3 DNA reads TGCGCCAGCAGCCCGGGACAGGGGAGTTATTCACCCCTCCACTTT.

The gene calls are TRBV12-5 and TRBJ2-1; D is possibly TRBD2 (5 bases). The V gene lost 1 base and the J gene lost 10 bases, with 14 bases spanning the gap. This CDR3 is built from 14 residues. Germline CDR1 LGHNT, CDR2 FRNRAP. The CDR3 spells CASGLASSSFEQFF. The DNA of the CDR3 is TGTGCTAGTGGTTTGGCCTCCTCTAGCTTCGAGCAGTTCTTC.

V gene TRBV6-6 combines with J gene TRBJ1-1, with D perhaps TRBD1 (5 bases). Germline V CDR1 and CDR2: MNHNY, SVGAGI (reference sequence). CDR3 length: 16 amino acids. The ends were cut back, 2 bases at V and 6 bases at J, with 19 bases in the middle. The CDR3 loop is CASSYAAGRGAPEAFF. The CDR3 DNA reads as TGTGCCAGCAGTTACGCCGCGGGGCGGGGAGCCCCTGAAGCTTTCTTT.

The chain couples TRBV2 to TRBJ1-2, with a weak D call TRBD1 (5 bases). This CDR3 has 14 residues. CDR1 and CDR2 from the germline V gene are SNHLY and FYNNEI. V was shortened by 3 bases and J by 0 bases, with 8 bases between the two germline ends. The CDR3 DNA reads as TGTGCCAGCAGTGAGGACATAGCTAACTATGGCTACACCTTC. Amino acid sequence: CASSEDIANYGYTF.

The sample holds a few counts of this clone. This sequence joins TRBV5-1 and TRBJ1-6, with D possibly TRBD1 on 6 matching bases. This CDR3 comprises 16 residues. The V gene lost 4 bases and the J gene lost 8 bases, with 19 bases spanning the gap. Germline CDR1 SGHRS, CDR2 YFSETQ. The CDR3 DNA reads as TGCGCCAGCAGCCCTACCGGTGACAGGTTCTATTCACCCCTCCACTTT. Amino acids: CASSPTGDRFYSPLHF.

The rearrangement links TRBV12-5 to TRBJ1-6; 7 bases fit TRBD1. The length of the CDR3 is 20 residues. Trimming at V came to 0 bases and at J to 0 bases, leaving 11 bases not matched to a gene. CDR1 is LGHNT, CDR2 FRNRAP, per germline. CDR3 sequence reads: CASGLVHPGQSSSYNSPLHF. The CDR3 DNA reads TGTGCTAGTGGTTTGGTACATCCGGGACAGTCGAGCTCCTATAATTCACCCCTCCACTTT. The whole variable domain, filled in from reference TRBV12-5 and TRBJ1-6, reads DARVTQTPRHKVTEMGQEVTMRCQPILGHNTVFWYRQTMMQGLELLAYFRNRAPLDDSGMPKDRFSAEMPDATLATLKIQPSEPRDSAVYFCASGLVHPGQSSSYNSPLHFGNGTRLTVT.

The genes are TRBV30 and TRBJ1-3; D uncertain. The CDR3 covers 12 residues. Germline V gene data show CDR1 as GTSNPN and CDR2 as SVGIG (reference sequence). V was clipped by 5 bases and J by 4 bases, with 9 bases between them. CDR3 nucleotides: TGTGCCTGGGAGGTACAGGGAAACACCATATATTTT. As protein: CAWEVQGNTIYF.

V usage is TRBV7-3 and J usage is TRBJ2-2; TRBD1 matches 7 bases. J was trimmed by 6 bases and V by 5 bases; bases with no gene match: 12. The CDR3 loop spans 16 amino acids. Germline V gives CDR1 SGHTA, CDR2 FQGTGA. This chain's CDR3 is CASSKTGTERPGELFF. The CDR3 coding sequence is TGTGCCAGCAGCAAGACAGGGACCGAAAGGCCCGGGGAGCTGTTTTTT.

The V call is TRBV19, the J call TRBJ2-2, with TRBD1 matching over 8 bases. Germline CDR1 reads LNHDA; CDR2 reads SQIVND (reference sequence). J lost 9 bases, V lost 0 bases, and 6 bases had no gene match. The CDR3 spans 15 residues. The CDR3 coding sequence is TGTGCCAGTAGTATAGATCTGTCAGGGGGCCGGGAGCTGTTTTTT. This gives the protein CASSIDLSGGRELFF.

V gene TRBV7-3 combines with J gene TRBJ2-2, with 8 bases matching TRBD2. This CDR3 region has 17 residues. The ends lost 0 bases at V and 7 bases at J; junction bases unmatched: 10. Germline CDR1 reads SGHTA; CDR2 reads FQGTGA. The CDR3 sequence is CASSLTLLAGNNGELFF. The DNA of the CDR3 is TGTGCCAGCAGCTTAACCCTCCTAGCGGGTAATAACGGGGAGCTGTTTTTT.

The rearrangement uses TRBV10-1 and TRBJ2-6, with 7 bases fitting TRBD1. Per the germline V gene, CDR1 is WNHNN and CDR2 is SYGVQD (reference sequence). Trimming removed 4 bases from V and 1 base from J; junction bases left unmatched: 10. This CDR3 has 18 amino acids. CDR3 protein: CASSAGTADGSGANVLTF. The CDR3 DNA sequence: TGCGCCAGCAGTGCCGGGACAGCGGATGGGTCTGGGGCCAACGTCCTGACTTTC.

The chain is built from TRBV6-1 and TRBJ2-5, with a possible D match to TRBD1 (6 bases). The V end was cut by 5 bases, the J end by 5 bases, with 12 bases between. The CDR3 totals 13 residues. Germline CDR1 MNHNS, CDR2 SASEGT. In nucleotides, the CDR3 is TGTGCCAGCAGTCGGACTCAGGGGGAGACCCAGTACTTC. Translating it yields CASSRTQGETQYF.

This clone was recorded only once. This chain links TRBV29-1 with TRBJ2-7; 7 bases agree with TRBD1. Germline CDR1 is SQVTM and CDR2 is ANQGSEA. Losses at the gene ends were 7 bases for V and 3 bases for J; bases not matched to a gene: 9. The CDR3 runs to 13 residues. The DNA for the CDR3 is TGCAGCGCCCGGACAGGAACAAGCTACGAGCAGTACTTC. Translation: CSARTGTSYEQYF.

The chain carries TRBV30 and TRBJ1-3; D remains ambiguous. Per germline, CDR1 GTSNPN and CDR2 SVGIG (reference sequence). This CDR3 is built from 12 residues. Trimming shortened V by 5 bases and J by 0 bases, and 5 bases separated the two germline ends. The CDR3 loop reads CAWQVSGNTIYF. The DNA for the CDR3 is TGTGCCTGGCAGGTCTCTGGAAACACCATATATTTT.

This chain connects TRBV2 to TRBJ1-2; 7 bases are shared with TRBD1. V trimming: 4 bases; J trimming: 10 bases; junction bases outside the gene matches: 12. Germline CDR1 SNHLY, CDR2 FYNNEI. The CDR3 consists of 14 residues. The CDR3 reads CASSGDSSETIYTF. As DNA, the CDR3 is TGTGCCAGCAGTGGGGACAGCTCCGAGACTATCTACACCTTC.

The gene calls are TRBV2 and TRBJ2-7; D is possibly TRBD1 (5 bases). Trimming took off 6 bases at V and 2 bases at J, with 8 bases between the two ends. The CDR3 totals 12 residues. CDR1 and CDR2 from the germline V gene are SNHLY and FYNNEI. The CDR3 DNA is TGTGCCAGCAGGGCGACAGCCTACGAGCAGTACTTC. Translation gives CASRATAYEQYF.

V usage is TRBV28 and J usage is TRBJ1-5; D is ambiguous. The CDR3 sequence is 12 residues long. Trimming took off 8 bases at V and 10 bases at J, with 15 bases between the two ends. The V gene's germline CDR1 is MDHEN and CDR2 SYDVKM. The CDR3 loop reads CASWETPHPQHF. The CDR3 DNA reads as TGTGCCAGCTGGGAGACCCCACACCCCCAGCATTTT.

This clone appeared once. The genes are TRBV11-2 and TRBJ2-1; maybe TRBD2 (6 bases). This CDR3 region has 15 residues. Trimming took 1 base from V and 3 from J, leaving 10 bases between them. CDR1 SGHAT and CDR2 FQNNGV come from the germline V gene. The CDR3 DNA reads TGTGCCAGCAGCTTAGCTCTAGCGAGCTACAATGAGCAGTTCTTC. Its translation: CASSLALASYNEQFF.

The gene calls are TRBV6-1 and TRBJ2-7; 9 bases match TRBD1. In germline, CDR1 is MNHNS, CDR2 SASEGT. CDR3 length: 14 residues. V lost 3 bases, J lost 5 bases, and 5 bases stayed unmatched. CDR3 coding DNA: TGTGCCAGCAGTGACCTGGGACAGGGCCACGAGCAGTACTTC. Translating it yields CASSDLGQGHEQYF.

This rearrangement joins TRBV7-9 to TRBJ2-2, with 10 bases matching TRBD1. CDR3 size: 17 residues. Germline V gene data show CDR1 as SEHNR and CDR2 as FQNEAQ (reference sequence). Trimming at V came to 4 bases and at J to 3 bases, leaving 8 bases not matched to a gene. In DNA form, the CDR3 reads TGTGCCAGCAGCTCACGTCCCGGGACAGGGGACACCGGGGAGCTGTTTTTT. Protein sequence: CASSSRPGTGDTGELFF.

V is TRBV6-5 and J is TRBJ2-1, with a tentative D call TRBD2 (7 bases). CDR1 is MNHEY and CDR2 is SVGAGI in the germline V gene. The CDR3 runs 16 residues. V lost 4 bases, J lost 10 bases, and 23 bases lay in between. The CDR3 DNA reads as TGTGCCAGCAGTTCCGAGGGGGGGGCGGGATATGACGAGCAGTTCTTC. Protein product: CASSSEGGAGYDEQFF.

The J gene is TRBJ1-2, the V gene TRBV6-1; D not certain. CDR3 length: 13 residues. V was trimmed by 7 bases and J by 7 bases, leaving 16 bases between them. In germline, CDR1 is MNHNS, CDR2 SASEGT. The CDR3 nucleotides are TGTGCCAGCACCCGAAGCCAGACGGGTGGCTACACCTTC. Translation gives CASTRSQTGGYTF.

This chain connects TRBV2 to TRBJ1-2, with D maybe TRBD1 (5 bases). Deletions cut 4 bases from V and 5 bases from J, with 11 bases between. Germline V gene sequence: CDR1 SNHLY, CDR2 FYNNEI. The length of the CDR3 is 13 residues. The CDR3 loop is CASSGQGPYGYTF. For the CDR3, the DNA is TGTGCCAGCAGTGGGCAGGGTCCATATGGCTACACCTTC.

J is TRBJ2-3 and V is TRBV5-4; TRBD2 might be the D (6 bases). Germline V gene data show CDR1 as SGHNT and CDR2 as YYREEE (reference sequence). The V end lost 0 bases, the J end lost 1 base, and 9 bases lay between the germline ends. This CDR3 comprises 15 residues. Here the CDR3 DNA reads TGTGCCAGCAGCTTGGGCCAGCGGGGCACAGATACGCAGTATTTT. Translation: CASSLGQRGTDTQYF.

This clone has more than one count but fewer than ten. This chain joins TRBV2 and TRBJ1-6; 7 bases map to TRBD1. Germline CDR1 reads SNHLY; CDR2 reads FYNNEI. The CDR3 totals 14 residues. J lost 9 bases, V lost 7 bases, and 9 bases had no gene match. CDR3 region: CASKTGVVSSPLHF. The DNA of the CDR3 is TGTGCCAGCAAAACAGGGGTTGTCTCTTCACCCCTCCACTTT.

V is TRBV10-1 and J is TRBJ1-4; D call uncertain. This CDR3 comprises 13 residues. V lost 4 bases and J lost 5, with 8 bases in between. Germline V lookup: CDR1 WNHNN, CDR2 SYGVQD (reference sequence). The CDR3 nucleotides read TGCGCCAGCAGTGGAACAGTGAATGAAAAACTGTTTTTT. Translating it yields CASSGTVNEKLFF.

This clone was recorded once. The chain couples TRBV7-8 to TRBJ2-1, with D perhaps given as TRBD1 or TRBD2 (5 bases each). Trimming stripped 8 bases from V and 5 bases from J, with 7 bases between. The CDR3 is made up of 11 amino acids. Germline V gives CDR1 SGHVS, CDR2 FQNEAQ. CDR3 residues: CASRGDNEQFF. The CDR3 nucleotides read TGTGCCAGCCGGGGCGACAATGAGCAGTTCTTC.

The chain recombines TRBV18 with TRBJ2-2; no firm D call. Germline V gives CDR1 KGHSH, CDR2 LQKENI. V was pared by 1 base and J by 1 base, with 1 base between. CDR3 length: 13 residues. Here the CDR3 DNA reads TGTGCCAGCTCACCACAGAACACCGGGGAGCTGTTTTTT. Amino acids: CASSPQNTGELFF.

This chain uses TRBV5-6 with TRBJ1-2; the D is unclear. Trimming removed 4 bases at V and 4 bases at J, with 5 bases between. This CDR3 spans 11 amino acids. CDR1 and CDR2 (germline): SGHDT, YYEEEE. The CDR3 bases are TGTGCCAGCAGCCTGACCTATGGCTACACCTTC. Translating it yields CASSLTYGYTF.

V is TRBV2 and J is TRBJ2-7; D may be TRBD2 (5 bases). The V and J ends lost 7 bases and 2 bases respectively, with 9 bases between them. Germline V gene lookup returns CDR1 SNHLY and CDR2 FYNNEI. CDR3 size: 12 residues. The CDR3 nucleotides are TGTGCCAGCAACGGGGAGACCTACGAGCAGTACTTC. Its protein is CASNGETYEQYF.

As to this clone: The sample contains more than one DNA sequence encoding this CDR3. The chain uses TRBV5-1 and TRBJ2-3; 8 bases agree with TRBD1. Germline CDR1 and CDR2: SGHRS and YFSETQ. After removal of 3 bases from V and 1 base from J, the junction contained 1 base not matched to a gene. The CDR3 has 14 residues. CDR3 amino acids: CASSSDRGTDTQYF. In DNA form, the CDR3 reads TGCGCCAGCAGCTCGGACAGGGGCACAGATACGCAGTATTTT.